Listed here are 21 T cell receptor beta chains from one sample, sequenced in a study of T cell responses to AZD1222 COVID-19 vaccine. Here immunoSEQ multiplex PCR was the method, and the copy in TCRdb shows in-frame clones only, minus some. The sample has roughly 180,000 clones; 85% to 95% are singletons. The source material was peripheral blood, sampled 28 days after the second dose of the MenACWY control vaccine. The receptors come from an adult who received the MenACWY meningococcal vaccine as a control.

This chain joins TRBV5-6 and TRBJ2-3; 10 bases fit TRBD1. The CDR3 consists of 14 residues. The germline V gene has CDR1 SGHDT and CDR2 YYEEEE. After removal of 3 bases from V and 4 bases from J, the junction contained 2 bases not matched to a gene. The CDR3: CASSWDRGADTQYF. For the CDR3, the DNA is TGTGCCAGCAGCTGGGACAGGGGCGCAGATACGCAGTATTTT.

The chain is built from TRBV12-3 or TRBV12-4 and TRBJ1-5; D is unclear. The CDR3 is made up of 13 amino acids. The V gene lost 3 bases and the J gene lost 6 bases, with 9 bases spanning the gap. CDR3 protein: CASSFRPIQPQHF. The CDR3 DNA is TGTGCCAGCAGTTTTAGACCGATTCAGCCCCAGCATTTT.

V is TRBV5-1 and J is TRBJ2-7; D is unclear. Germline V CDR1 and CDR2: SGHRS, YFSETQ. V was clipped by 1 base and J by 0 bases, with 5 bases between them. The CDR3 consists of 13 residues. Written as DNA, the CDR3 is TGCGCCAGCAGCTTGAAGCTCTCCTACGAGCAGTACTTC. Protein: CASSLKLSYEQYF. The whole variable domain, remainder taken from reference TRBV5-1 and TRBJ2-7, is KAGVTQTPRYLIKTRGQQVTLSCSPISGHRSVSWYQQTPGQGLQFLFEYFSETQRNKGNFPGRFSGRQFSNSRSEMNVSTLELGDSALYLCASSLKLSYEQYFGPGTRLTVT.

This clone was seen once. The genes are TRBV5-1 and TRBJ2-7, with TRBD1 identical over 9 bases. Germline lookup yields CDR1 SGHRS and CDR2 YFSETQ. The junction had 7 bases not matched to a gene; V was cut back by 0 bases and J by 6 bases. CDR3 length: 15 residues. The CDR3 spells CASSLVGQGLIEQYF. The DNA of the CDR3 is TGCGCCAGCAGCTTGGTGGGACAGGGACTAATCGAGCAGTACTTC.

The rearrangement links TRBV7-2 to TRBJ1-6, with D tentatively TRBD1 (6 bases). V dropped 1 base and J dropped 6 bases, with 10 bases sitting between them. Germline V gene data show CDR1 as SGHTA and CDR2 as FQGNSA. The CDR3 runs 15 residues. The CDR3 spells CASSLGGTTNSPLHF. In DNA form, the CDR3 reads TGTGCCAGCAGCTTAGGGGGGACAACTAATTCACCCCTCCACTTT. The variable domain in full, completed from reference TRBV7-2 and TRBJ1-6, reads GAGVSQSPSNKVTEKGKDVELRCDPISGHTALYWYRQSLGQGLEFLIYFQGNSAPDKSGLPSDRFSAERTGGSVSTLTIQRTQQEDSAVYLCASSLGGTTNSPLHFGNGTRLTVT.

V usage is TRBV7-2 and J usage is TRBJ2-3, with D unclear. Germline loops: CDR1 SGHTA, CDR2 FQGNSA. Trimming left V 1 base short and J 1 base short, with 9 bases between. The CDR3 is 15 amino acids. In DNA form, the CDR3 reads TGTGCCAGCAGCTTAGGTGGCGGACGCACAGATACGCAGTATTTT. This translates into CASSLGGGRTDTQYF.

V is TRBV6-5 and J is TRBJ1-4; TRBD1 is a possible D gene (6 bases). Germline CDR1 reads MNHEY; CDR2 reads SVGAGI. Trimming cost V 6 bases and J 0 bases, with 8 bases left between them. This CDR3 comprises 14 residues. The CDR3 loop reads CASSRQATNEKLFF. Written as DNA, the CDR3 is TGTGCCAGCAGCAGACAGGCAACTAATGAAAAACTGTTTTTT.

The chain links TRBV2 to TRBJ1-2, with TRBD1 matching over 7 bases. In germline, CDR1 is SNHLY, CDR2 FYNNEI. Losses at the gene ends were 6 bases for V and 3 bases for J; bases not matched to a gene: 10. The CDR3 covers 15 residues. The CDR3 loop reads CASSATRDSYYGYTF. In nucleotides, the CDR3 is TGTGCCAGCAGCGCAACCCGGGACAGTTACTATGGCTACACCTTC. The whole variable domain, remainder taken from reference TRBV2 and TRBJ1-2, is EPEVTQTPSHQVTQMGQEVILRCVPISNHLYFYWYRQILGQKVEFLVSFYNNEISEKSEIFDDQFSVERPDGSNFTLKIRSTKLEDSAMYFCASSATRDSYYGYTFGSGTRLTVV.

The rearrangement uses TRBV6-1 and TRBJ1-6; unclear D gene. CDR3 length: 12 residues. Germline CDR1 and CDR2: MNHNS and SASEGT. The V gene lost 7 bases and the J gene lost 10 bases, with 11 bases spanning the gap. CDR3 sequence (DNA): TGTGCCAGCACCGACCAACGCTCACCCCTCCACTTT. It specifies CASTDQRSPLHF.

The CDR3 DNA sequence: TGTGCCAGCAGCTTTGGCAGGAACTACGAGCAGTACTTC. Translation gives CASSFGRNYEQYF. V usage is TRBV7-2 and J usage is TRBJ2-7; D remains unclear. The germline gives CDR1 SGHTA, CDR2 FQGNSA. The CDR3 length is 13 residues. Trimming stripped 3 bases from V and 3 bases from J, with 9 bases between.

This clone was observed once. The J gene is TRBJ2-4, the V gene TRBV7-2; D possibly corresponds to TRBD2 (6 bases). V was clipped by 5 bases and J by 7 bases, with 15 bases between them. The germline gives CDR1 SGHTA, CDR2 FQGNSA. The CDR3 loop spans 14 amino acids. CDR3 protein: CASSKQADYNIQYF. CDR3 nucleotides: TGTGCCAGCAGCAAACAAGCGGACTATAACATTCAGTACTTC.

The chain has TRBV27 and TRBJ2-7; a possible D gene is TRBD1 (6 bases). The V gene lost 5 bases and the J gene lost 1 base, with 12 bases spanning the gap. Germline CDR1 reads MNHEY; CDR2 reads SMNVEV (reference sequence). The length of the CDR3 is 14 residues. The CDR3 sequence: CASSRFRGSYEQYF. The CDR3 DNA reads TGTGCCAGCAGTAGGTTCAGGGGTTCCTACGAGCAGTACTTC.

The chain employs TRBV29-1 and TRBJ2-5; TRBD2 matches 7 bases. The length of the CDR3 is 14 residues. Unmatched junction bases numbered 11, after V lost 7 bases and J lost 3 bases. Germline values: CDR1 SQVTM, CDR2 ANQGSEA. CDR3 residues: CSGRRAGLKETQYF. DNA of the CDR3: TGCAGCGGAAGACGAGCGGGGCTAAAAGAGACCCAGTACTTC.

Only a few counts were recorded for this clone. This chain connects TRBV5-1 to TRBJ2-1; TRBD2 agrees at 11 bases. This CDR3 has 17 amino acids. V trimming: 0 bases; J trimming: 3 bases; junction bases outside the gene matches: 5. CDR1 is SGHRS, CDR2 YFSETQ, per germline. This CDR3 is CASSLGRTSGFYNEQFF. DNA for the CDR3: TGCGCCAGCAGCTTGGGAAGGACTAGCGGGTTCTACAATGAGCAGTTCTTC.

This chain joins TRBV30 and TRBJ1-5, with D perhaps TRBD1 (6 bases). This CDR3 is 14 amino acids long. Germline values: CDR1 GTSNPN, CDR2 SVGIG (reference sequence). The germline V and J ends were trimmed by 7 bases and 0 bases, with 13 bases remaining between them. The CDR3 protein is CALGQPNSNQPQHF. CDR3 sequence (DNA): TGTGCCTTAGGACAGCCAAATAGCAATCAGCCCCAGCATTTT.

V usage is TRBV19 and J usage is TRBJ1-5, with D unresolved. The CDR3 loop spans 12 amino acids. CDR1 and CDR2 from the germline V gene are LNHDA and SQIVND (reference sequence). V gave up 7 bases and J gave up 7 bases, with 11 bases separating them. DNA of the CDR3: TGTGCCAGTAAGGAGGCTGGCCAGCCCCAGCATTTT. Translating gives CASKEAGQPQHF.

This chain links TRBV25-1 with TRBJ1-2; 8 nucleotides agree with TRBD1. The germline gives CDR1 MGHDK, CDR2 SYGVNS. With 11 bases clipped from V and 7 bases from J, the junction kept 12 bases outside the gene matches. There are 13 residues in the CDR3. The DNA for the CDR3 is TGTGCCTCCACCCTTGGACAGGGCGGTGGCTACACCTTC. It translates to CASTLGQGGGYTF.

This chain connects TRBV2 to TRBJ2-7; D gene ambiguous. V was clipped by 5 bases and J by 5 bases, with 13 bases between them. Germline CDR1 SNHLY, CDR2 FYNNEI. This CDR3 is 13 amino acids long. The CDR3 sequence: CASSSLSLNEQYF. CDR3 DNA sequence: TGTGCCAGCAGTTCCCTCTCACTAAACGAGCAGTACTTC.

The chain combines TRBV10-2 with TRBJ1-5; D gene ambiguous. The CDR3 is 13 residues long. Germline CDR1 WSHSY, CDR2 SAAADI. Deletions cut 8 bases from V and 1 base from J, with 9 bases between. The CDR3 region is CASAVWSNQPQHF. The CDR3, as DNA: TGCGCCAGCGCCGTTTGGAGCAATCAGCCCCAGCATTTT.

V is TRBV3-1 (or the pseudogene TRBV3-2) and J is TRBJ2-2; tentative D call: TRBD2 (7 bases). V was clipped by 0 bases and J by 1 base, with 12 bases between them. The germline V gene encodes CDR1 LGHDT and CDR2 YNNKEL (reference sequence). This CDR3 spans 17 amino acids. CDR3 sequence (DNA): TGTGCCAGCAGCCAAGATCCGGGGGGCTGGAACACCGGGGAGCTGTTTTTT. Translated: CASSQDPGGWNTGELFF.

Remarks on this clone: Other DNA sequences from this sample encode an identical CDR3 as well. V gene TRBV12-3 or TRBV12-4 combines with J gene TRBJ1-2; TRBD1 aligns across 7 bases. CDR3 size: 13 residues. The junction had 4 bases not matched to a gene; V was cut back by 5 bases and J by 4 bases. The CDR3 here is CASSPQGGYGYTF. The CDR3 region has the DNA TGTGCCAGCAGTCCCCAGGGGGGCTATGGCTACACCTTC.